These 8 T cell receptor beta chains originate from one sample sequenced in a study of CXCR3-negative and CXCR3-positive naive CD8 T cells. General study points: TRB CDR3s of CXCR3-positive naive cells were more hydrophobic than those of CXCR3-negative naive cells.

Via 5' RACE with UMI labels, TRB cDNA libraries were prepared. After re-calling the 5' RACE reads, TCRdb lists one entry per CDR3 protein, DNA absent. The table for this sample gives 90,000 to 100,000 distinct CDR3 sequences. These receptors' antigens are unknown. The sample was naive CXCR3+ CD8+ T cells from blood. The subset was: CD45RO-CCR7+CD27+CD95- naive CD8+ T cells expressing CXCR3 (TNR3+). The receptors come from a human donor in good health. Some clones in this sample may be carry-over from other donors' samples.

The V call is TRBV4-1, the J call TRBJ2-1. CDR3 length: 16 amino acids. Looked up from germline, CDR1 is MGHRA and CDR2 is YSYEKL. The CDR3: CASSPSPYSSYSEQFF.

V and J are TRBV10-3 and TRBJ1-1; TCRdb outputs TRBD1, but without DNA this stays unchecked. The V gene's germline CDR1 is ENHRY and CDR2 SYGVKD. This CDR3 comprises 12 residues. CDR3: CASQGAVTEAFF.

The V gene is TRBV29-1, the J gene TRBJ2-7; the TRBD2 assignment by TCRdb is unverifiable without DNA. Germline lookup yields CDR1 SQVTM and CDR2 ANQGSEA. This CDR3 spans 12 amino acids. The CDR3 is CSVLPGPTEQYF.

J is TRBJ2-2 and V is TRBV12-3 or TRBV12-4; TCRdb indicates TRBD1, and absent DNA this call remains unverified. The CDR3 consists of 13 residues. The CDR3 region is CALPGGLTGELFF.

The chain recombines TRBV13 with TRBJ2-7; TCRdb's D call, TRBD2, is unchecked because there is no DNA. This CDR3 spans 14 amino acids. CDR1 PRHDT and CDR2 FYEKMQ come from the germline V gene (reference sequence). Here the CDR3 reads CASRTSGSSYEQYF.

This rearrangement joins TRBV20-1 to TRBJ2-5; TCRdb's D call of TRBD2 is untestable without DNA. The CDR3 is 16 residues long. Germline CDR1 and CDR2: DFQATT and SNEGSKA (reference sequence). This CDR3 is CCASRTSGVTQETQYF.

The chain uses TRBV12-3 or TRBV12-4 and TRBJ2-3; the TCRdb D gene call, TRBD1, has no DNA to confirm it. The CDR3 runs 20 residues. CDR3 sequence: CASSLLLEPTGGPDTDTQYF.

The chain uses TRBV12-3 or TRBV12-4 and TRBJ2-5. This CDR3 region has 13 residues. CDR3 sequence reads: CASSLGFQETQYF.